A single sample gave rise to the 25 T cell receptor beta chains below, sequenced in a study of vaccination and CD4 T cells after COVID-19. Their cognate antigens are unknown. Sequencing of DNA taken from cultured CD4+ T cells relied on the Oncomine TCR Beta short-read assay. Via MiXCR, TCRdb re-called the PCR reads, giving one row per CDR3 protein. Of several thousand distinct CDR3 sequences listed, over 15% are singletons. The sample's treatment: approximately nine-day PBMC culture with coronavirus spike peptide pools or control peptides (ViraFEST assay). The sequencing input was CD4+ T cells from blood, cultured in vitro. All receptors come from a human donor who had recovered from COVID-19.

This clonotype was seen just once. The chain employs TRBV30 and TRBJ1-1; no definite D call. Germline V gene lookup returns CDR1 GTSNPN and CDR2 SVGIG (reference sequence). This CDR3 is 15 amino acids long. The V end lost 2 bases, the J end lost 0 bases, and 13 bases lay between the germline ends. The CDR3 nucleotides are TGTGCCTGGAGTCCGGTTGCATTCATGAACACTGAAGCTTTCTTT. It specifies CAWSPVAFMNTEAFF.

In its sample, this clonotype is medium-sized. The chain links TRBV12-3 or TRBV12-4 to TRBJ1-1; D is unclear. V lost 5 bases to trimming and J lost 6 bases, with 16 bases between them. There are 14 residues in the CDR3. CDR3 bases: TGTGCCAGCAGTGCACTACTCAGAGGCGCTGAAGCTTTCTTT. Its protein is CASSALLRGAEAFF.

For the CDR3, the DNA is TGTGCCAGCAGTAGGTCCTACAATGAGCAGTTCTTC. The encoded protein is CASSRSYNEQFF. The chain recombines TRBV5-8 with TRBJ2-1; no firm D call. CDR1 SGHTS and CDR2 YDEGEE come from the germline V gene. This CDR3 comprises 12 residues. The ends were cut back, 5 bases at V and 1 base at J, with 4 bases in the middle.

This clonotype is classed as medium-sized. The CDR3 nucleotides are TGTGCCAGCAGGGGCTTAGCGGGCGATGGCACTGAAGCTTTCTTT. Translation: CASRGLAGDGTEAFF. V is TRBV25-1 and J is TRBJ1-1; no definite D call. The CDR3 is made up of 15 amino acids. Germline CDR1 is MGHDK and CDR2 is SYGVNS. V shed 6 bases and J shed 4 bases, with 18 bases lying between them.

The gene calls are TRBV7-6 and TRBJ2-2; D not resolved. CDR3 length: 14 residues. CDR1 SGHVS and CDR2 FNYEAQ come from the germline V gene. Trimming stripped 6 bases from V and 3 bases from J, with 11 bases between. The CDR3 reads CASSQRPDTGELFF. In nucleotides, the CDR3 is TGTGCCAGCAGTCAAAGACCAGACACCGGGGAGCTGTTTTTT.

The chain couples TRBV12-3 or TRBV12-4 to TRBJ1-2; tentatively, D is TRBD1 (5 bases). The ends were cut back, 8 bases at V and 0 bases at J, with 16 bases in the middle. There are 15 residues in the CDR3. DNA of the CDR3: TGTGCCAGCCGAACCAGGGAACACGCTAACTATGGCTACACCTTC. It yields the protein CASRTREHANYGYTF.

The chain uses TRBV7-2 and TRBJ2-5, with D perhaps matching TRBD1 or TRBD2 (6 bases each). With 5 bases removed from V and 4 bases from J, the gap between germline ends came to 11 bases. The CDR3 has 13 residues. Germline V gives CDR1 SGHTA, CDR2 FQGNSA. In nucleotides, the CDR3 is TGTGCCAGCAGCCCCGGGGGCAGAGAGACCCAGTACTTC. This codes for CASSPGGRETQYF.

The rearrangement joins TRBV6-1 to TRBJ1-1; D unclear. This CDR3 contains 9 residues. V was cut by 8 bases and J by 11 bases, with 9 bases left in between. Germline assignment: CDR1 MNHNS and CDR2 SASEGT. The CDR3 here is CASPQRAFF. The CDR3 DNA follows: TGTGCCAGCCCTCAGCGCGCTTTCTTT.

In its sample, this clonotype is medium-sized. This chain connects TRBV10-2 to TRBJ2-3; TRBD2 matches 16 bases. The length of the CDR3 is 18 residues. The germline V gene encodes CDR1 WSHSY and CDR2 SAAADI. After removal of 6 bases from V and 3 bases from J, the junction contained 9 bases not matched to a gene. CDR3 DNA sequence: TGCGCCAGCAGCTCGGGACTAGCGGGGGGGCATATAACAGATACGCAGTATTTT. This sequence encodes CASSSGLAGGHITDTQYF.

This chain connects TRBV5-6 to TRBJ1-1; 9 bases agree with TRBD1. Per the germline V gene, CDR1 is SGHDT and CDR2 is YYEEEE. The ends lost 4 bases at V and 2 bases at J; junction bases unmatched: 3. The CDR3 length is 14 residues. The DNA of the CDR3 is TGTGCCAGCAGCACAGGGGGCCAAAACACTGAAGCTTTCTTT. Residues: CASSTGGQNTEAFF. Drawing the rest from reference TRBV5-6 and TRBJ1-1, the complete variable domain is DAGVTQSPTHLIKTRGQQVTLRCSPKSGHDTVSWYQQALGQGPQFIFQYYEEEERQRGNFPDRFSGHQFPNYSSELNVNALLLGDSALYLCASSTGGQNTEAFFGQGTRLTVV.

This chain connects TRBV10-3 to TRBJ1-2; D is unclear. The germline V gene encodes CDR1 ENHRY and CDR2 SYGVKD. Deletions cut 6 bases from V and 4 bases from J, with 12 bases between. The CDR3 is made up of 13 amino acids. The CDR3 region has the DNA TGTGCCATCAGCAGCCCTAGCAGCTATGGCTACACCTTC. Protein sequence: CAISSPSSYGYTF.

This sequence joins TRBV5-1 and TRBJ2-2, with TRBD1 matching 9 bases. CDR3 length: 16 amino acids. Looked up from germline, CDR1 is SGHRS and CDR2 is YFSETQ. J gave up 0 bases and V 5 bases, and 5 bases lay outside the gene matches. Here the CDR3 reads CASRLGTGSNTGELFF. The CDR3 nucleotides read TGCGCCAGCAGACTCGGGACAGGGTCGAACACCGGGGAGCTGTTTTTT.

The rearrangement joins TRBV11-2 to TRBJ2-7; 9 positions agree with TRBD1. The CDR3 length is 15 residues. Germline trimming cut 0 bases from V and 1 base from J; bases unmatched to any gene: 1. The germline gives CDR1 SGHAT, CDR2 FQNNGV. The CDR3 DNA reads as TGTGCCAGCAGCTTAGAGGGGACAGGGTCCTACGAGCAGTACTTC. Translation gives CASSLEGTGSYEQYF.

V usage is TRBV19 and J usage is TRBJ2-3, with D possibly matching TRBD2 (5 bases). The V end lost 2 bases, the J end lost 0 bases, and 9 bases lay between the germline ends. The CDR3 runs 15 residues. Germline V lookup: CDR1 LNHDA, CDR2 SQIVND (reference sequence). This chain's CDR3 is CASSIQEVSTDTQYF. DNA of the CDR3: TGTGCCAGTAGTATACAGGAGGTTAGCACAGATACGCAGTATTTT. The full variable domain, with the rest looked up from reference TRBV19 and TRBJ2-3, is DGGITQSPKYLFRKEGQNVTLSCEQNLNHDAMYWYRQDPGQGLRLIYYSQIVNDFQKGDIAEGYSVSREKKESFPLTVTSAQKNPTAFYLCASSIQEVSTDTQYFGPGTRLTVL.

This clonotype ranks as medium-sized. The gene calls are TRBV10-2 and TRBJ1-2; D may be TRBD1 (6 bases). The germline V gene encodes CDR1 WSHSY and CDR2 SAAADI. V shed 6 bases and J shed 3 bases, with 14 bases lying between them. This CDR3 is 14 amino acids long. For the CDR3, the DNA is TGCGCCAGCAGGGATTGGACAGACGACTATGGCTACACCTTC. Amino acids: CASRDWTDDYGYTF.

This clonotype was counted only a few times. The CDR3 DNA reads as TGCAGTGCTTCCCGGAGTAGCGGGGGAAAAGAGACCCAGTACTTC. This gives the protein CSASRSSGGKETQYF. The chain has TRBV20-1 and TRBJ2-5; 9 positions agree with TRBD2. Germline trimming cut 5 bases from V and 3 bases from J; bases unmatched to any gene: 10. Germline lookup yields CDR1 DFQATT and CDR2 SNEGSKA (reference sequence). CDR3 length: 15 amino acids.

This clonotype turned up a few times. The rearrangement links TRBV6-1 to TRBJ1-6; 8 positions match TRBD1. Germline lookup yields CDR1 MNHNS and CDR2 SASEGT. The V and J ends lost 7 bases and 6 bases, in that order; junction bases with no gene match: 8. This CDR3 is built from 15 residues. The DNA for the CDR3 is TGTGCCAGCAAACAGGGGGGTCGCGGTAATTCACCCCTCCACTTT. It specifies CASKQGGRGNSPLHF.

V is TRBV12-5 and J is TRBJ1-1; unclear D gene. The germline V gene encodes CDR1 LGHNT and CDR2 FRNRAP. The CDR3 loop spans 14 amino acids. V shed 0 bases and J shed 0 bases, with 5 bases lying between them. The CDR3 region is CASGLVLMNTEAFF. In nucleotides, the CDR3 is TGTGCTAGTGGTTTGGTTCTGATGAACACTGAAGCTTTCTTT.

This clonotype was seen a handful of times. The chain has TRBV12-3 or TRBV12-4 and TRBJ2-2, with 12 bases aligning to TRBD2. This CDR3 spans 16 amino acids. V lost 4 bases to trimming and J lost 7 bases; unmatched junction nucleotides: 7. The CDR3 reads CASSSLAGGPGGELFF. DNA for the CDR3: TGTGCCAGCAGTTCCCTAGCGGGGGGGCCCGGCGGGGAGCTGTTTTTT.

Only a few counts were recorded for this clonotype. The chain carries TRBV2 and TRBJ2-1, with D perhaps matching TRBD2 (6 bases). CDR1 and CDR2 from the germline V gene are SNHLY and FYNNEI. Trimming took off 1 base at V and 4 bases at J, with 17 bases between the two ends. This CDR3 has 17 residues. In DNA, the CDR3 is TGTGCCAGCAGTGAAGATCAGTGGGGGGAGCTATACAATGAGCAGTTCTTC. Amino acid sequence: CASSEDQWGELYNEQFF.

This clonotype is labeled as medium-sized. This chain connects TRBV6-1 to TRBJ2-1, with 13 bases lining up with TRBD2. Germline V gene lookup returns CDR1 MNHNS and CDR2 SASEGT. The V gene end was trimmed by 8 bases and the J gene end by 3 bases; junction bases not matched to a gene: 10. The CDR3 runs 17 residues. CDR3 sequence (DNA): TGTGCCAGCGGAGGTGGACTAGCGGGGGCTAACTACAATGAGCAGTTCTTC. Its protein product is CASGGGLAGANYNEQFF.

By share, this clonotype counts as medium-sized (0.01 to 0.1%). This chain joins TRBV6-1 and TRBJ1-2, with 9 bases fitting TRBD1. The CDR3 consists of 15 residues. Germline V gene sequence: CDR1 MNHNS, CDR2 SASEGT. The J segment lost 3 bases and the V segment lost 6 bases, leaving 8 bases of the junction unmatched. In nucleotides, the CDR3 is TGTGCCAGCAGACCTCCGGGACAGGGTCACTATGGCTACACCTTC. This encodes CASRPPGQGHYGYTF.

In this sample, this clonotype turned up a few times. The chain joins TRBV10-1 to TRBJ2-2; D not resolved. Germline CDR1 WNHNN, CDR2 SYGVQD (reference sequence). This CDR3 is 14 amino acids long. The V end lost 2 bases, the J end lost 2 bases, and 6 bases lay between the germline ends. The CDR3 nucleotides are TGCGCCAGCAGTGAGCTGGTTAACACCGGGGAGCTGTTTTTT. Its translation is CASSELVNTGELFF.

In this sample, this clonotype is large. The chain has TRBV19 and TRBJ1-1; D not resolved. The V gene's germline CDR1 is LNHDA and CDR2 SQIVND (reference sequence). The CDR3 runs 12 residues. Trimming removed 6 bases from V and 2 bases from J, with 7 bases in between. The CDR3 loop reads CASRYANTEAFF. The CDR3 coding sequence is TGTGCCAGTAGGTATGCAAACACTGAAGCTTTCTTT.

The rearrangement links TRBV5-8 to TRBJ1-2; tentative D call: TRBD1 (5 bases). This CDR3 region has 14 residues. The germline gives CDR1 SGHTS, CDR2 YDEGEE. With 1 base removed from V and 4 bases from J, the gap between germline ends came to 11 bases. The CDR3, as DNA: TGTGCCAGCAGCTTGACAGGCCAAGGCTATGGCTACACCTTC. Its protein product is CASSLTGQGYGYTF.